This TCR beta chain was found in a study of blood T cell repertoires in COVID-19. Study-wide background: Donors in the United States, Italy and Spain gave samples during acute or convalescent COVID-19. Sources were T cells, B-cell-depleted T cells, or PBMCs; the material itself was cDNA or gDNA.

The repertoire was sequenced with immunoSEQ multiplex PCR; TCRdb's copy has only in-frame clones and lacks some. Of 150,000 to 200,000 clones in the sample, 80% to 85% are singletons; the top ten hold under 5.5%. The V and J ends lost 4 bases and 4 bases respectively, with 12 bases between them. CDR1 and CDR2 (germline): MGHDK, SYGVNS. The CDR3 spans 14 residues. V is TRBV25-1 and J is TRBJ2-3; D may be TRBD2 (6 bases). This sequence was found in a woman in her 30s with acute or convalescent COVID-19. The sequencing sample was made of peripheral blood. In DNA, the CDR3 is TGTGCCAGCAGTGGTCTGTGGGGGGCAGATACGCAGTATTTT. This encodes CASSGLWGADTQYF.